A single sample gave rise to the 11 T cell receptor beta chains below, sequenced in a study of T cells expressing NK-cell markers. TCRdb reanalyzed the 5' RACE reads, giving one entry per CDR3 protein sequence and no DNA. The sample's table shows some 140,000 distinct CDR3 sequences. Sample: blood T cells: a sorted CD56 or NKG2C T cell subset, CD4+ or CD8+ T cells, or bulk PBMC T cells (not recorded which). These receptors were obtained from a woman aged 50 to 60 in good health.

V usage is TRBV9 and J usage is TRBJ2-7; TCRdb outputs TRBD1, but without DNA this stays unchecked. There are 13 residues in the CDR3. Per the germline V gene, CDR1 is SGDLS and CDR2 is YYNGEE. The CDR3: CASSPSAPYEQYF.

CDR3 sequence: CASSLVGEADTQYF. This chain links TRBV7-8 with TRBJ2-3; TCRdb picks TRBD2, but there is no DNA to check that call. The CDR3 covers 14 residues. CDR1 is SGHVS, CDR2 FQNEAQ, per germline.

The V and J genes are TRBV29-1 and TRBJ1-2; TCRdb lists TRBD1, though no DNA is available to test this call. The germline CDR1 and CDR2 sequences are SQVTM and ANQGSEA. This CDR3 spans 14 amino acids. CDR3: CSVDRTTGAGGYTF.

This chain links TRBV20-1 with TRBJ2-7. The CDR3 covers 14 residues. Germline lookup yields CDR1 DFQATT and CDR2 SNEGSKA (reference sequence). The CDR3 sequence is CSASNLESVGEQYF.

CDR3: CASSLGGLVDEQFF. The chain is built from TRBV7-9 and TRBJ2-1; TCRdb indicates TRBD2, and absent DNA this call remains unverified. Germline V gene lookup returns CDR1 SEHNR and CDR2 FQNEAQ (reference sequence). CDR3 length equals 14 residues.

The V call is TRBV27, the J call TRBJ2-2; TCRdb calls TRBD1, which cannot be checked without DNA. This CDR3 region has 16 residues. Per germline, CDR1 MNHEY and CDR2 SMNVEV (reference sequence). This CDR3 is CASSPRQVMNTGELFF.

This rearrangement joins TRBV7-6 to TRBJ2-1; TCRdb selects TRBD2, and the lack of DNA leaves this call unchecked. Germline V gene lookup returns CDR1 SGHVS and CDR2 FNYEAQ. The CDR3 totals 16 residues. The CDR3 loop is CASSLAVSGSYNEQFF.

V usage is TRBV5-1 and J usage is TRBJ2-1; TCRdb reports TRBD2, a call that lacks DNA to check it against. Germline assignment: CDR1 SGHRS and CDR2 YFSETQ. This CDR3 spans 15 amino acids. The CDR3 spells CASSPEEIAGDEQFF.

The chain combines TRBV12-3 or TRBV12-4 with TRBJ2-7; the TCRdb call, TRBD1, lacks DNA for checking. CDR3 length: 15 residues. The CDR3 loop reads CASSDADRGSDEQYF.

V gene TRBV9 combines with J gene TRBJ2-7; TCRdb indicates TRBD2, and absent DNA this call remains unverified. The germline gives CDR1 SGDLS, CDR2 YYNGEE. There are 14 residues in the CDR3. The CDR3 here is CASSVGVGAYEQYF.

The chain recombines TRBV10-2 with TRBJ1-1. The CDR3 is 13 amino acids. CDR1 WSHSY and CDR2 SAAADI come from the germline V gene. CDR3 amino acids: CASIGGWGTEAFF.